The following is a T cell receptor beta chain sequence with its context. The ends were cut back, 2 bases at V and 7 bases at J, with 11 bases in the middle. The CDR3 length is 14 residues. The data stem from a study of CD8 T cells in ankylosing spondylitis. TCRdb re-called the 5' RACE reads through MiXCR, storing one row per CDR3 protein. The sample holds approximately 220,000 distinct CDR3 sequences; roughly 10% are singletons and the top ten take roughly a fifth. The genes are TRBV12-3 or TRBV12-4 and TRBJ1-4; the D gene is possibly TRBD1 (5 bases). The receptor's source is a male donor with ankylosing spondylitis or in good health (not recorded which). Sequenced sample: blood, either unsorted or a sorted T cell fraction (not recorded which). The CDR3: CASSLRRGGEKLFF. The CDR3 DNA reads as TGTGCCAGCAGTTTAAGAAGGGGAGGTGAAAAACTGTTTTTT.